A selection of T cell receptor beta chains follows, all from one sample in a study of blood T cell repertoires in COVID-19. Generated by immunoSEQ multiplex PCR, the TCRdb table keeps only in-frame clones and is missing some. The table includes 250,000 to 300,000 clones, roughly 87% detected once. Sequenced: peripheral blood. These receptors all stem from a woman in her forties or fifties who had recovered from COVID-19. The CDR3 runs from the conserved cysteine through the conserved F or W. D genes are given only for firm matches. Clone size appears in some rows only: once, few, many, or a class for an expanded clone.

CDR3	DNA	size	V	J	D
CAWLKDRWNYGYTF	TGTGCCTGGCTCAAGGACAGGTGGAACTATGGCTACACCTTC	-	TRBV30	TRBJ1-2	TRBD1
CASSGSGYGYTF	TGTGCCAGCAGTGGATCAGGCTATGGCTACACCTTC	-	TRBV25-1	TRBJ1-2	-
CASGDLAPYNEQFF	TGTGCCAGCGGTGACCTAGCGCCCTACAATGAGCAGTTCTTC	once	TRBV27	TRBJ2-1	-
CASSIIGGLGTGRSHEQFF	TGTGCCAGTAGTATAATCGGGGGGTTAGGGACAGGGAGAAGTCATGAGCAGTTCTTC	-	TRBV19	TRBJ2-1	TRBD1
CASSQWRDDTDTQYF	TGTGCCAGCAGCCAGTGGAGGGACGACACAGATACGCAGTATTTT	-	TRBV7-9	TRBJ2-3	-
CASSKQGRQYNEQFF	TGCGCCAGCAGCAAACAGGGGAGACAATACAATGAGCAGTTCTTC	-	TRBV5-1	TRBJ2-1	TRBD1
CASSLQGQRNEKLFF	TGCGCCAGCAGCTTACAGGGACAGAGAAATGAAAAACTGTTTTTT	-	TRBV5-1	TRBJ1-4	TRBD1
CASSVGGGLSTDTQYF	TGTGCCAGCAGCGTAGGAGGGGGACTAAGCACAGATACGCAGTATTTT	-	TRBV9	TRBJ2-3	-
CASSLAPGTVRIYEQYF	TGTGCCAGCAGCTTAGCGCCCGGGACAGTTAGAATCTACGAGCAGTACTTC	-	TRBV7-9	TRBJ2-7	TRBD1
CASSLWGQGYSPLHF	TGTGCCAGCTCTCTCTGGGGACAGGGCTATTCACCCCTCCACTTT	-	TRBV28	TRBJ1-6	TRBD1
CASSVEPGRGWDSGANVLTF	TGTGCCAGCAGCGTAGAACCGGGCCGGGGATGGGACTCTGGGGCCAACGTCCTGACTTTC	-	TRBV9	TRBJ2-6	-
CASTPTNRANYYGYTF	TGTGCCAGCACCCCAACAAACAGGGCGAACTACTATGGCTACACCTTC	-	TRBV7-2	TRBJ1-2	-
CASSVGKGGTDTQYF	TGTGCCAGCAGCGTAGGAAAGGGGGGCACAGATACGCAGTATTTT	-	TRBV9	TRBJ2-3	-
CASSVGTSAGALQETQYF	TGCGCCAGCAGCGTAGGGACTAGCGCAGGGGCCCTGCAAGAGACCCAGTACTTC	-	TRBV5-1	TRBJ2-5	TRBD2
CASSRSRTGGGGELFF	TGTGCCAGTAGCCGAAGCCGGACAGGGGGTGGCGGGGAGCTGTTTTTT	-	TRBV19	TRBJ2-2	TRBD1
CASSLDRTSGRKNEQFF	TGCGCCAGCAGCTTGGATAGGACTAGCGGGAGAAAGAATGAGCAGTTCTTC	-	TRBV5-1	TRBJ2-1	TRBD2
CASSPPGTEAFF	TGTGCCAGCAGTCCTCCGGGCACTGAAGCTTTCTTT	-	TRBV28	TRBJ1-1	-
CASSFTGGTYNEQFF	TGTGCCAGCAGTTTTACCGGGGGGACCTACAATGAGCAGTTCTTC	-	TRBV27	TRBJ2-1	TRBD2
CASSQEGGGDEKLFF	TGCGCCAGCAGCCAAGAGGGGGGGGGTGATGAAAAACTGTTTTTT	-	TRBV4-3	TRBJ1-4	-
CASSRIDYEQYF	TGTGCCAGCAGTAGAATCGATTACGAGCAGTACTTC	-	TRBV7-9	TRBJ2-7	-
CSVEDRGVTGTEAFF	TGCAGCGTTGAAGATCGGGGGGTTACAGGTACTGAAGCTTTCTTT	-	TRBV29-1	TRBJ1-1	-
CASSASTGVGNSPLHF	TGTGCCAGCAGTGCCTCAACAGGGGTCGGTAATTCACCCCTCCACTTT	once	TRBV6-1	TRBJ1-6	TRBD1
CASSSRRGNTEAFF	TGTGCCAGCAGCTCCCGCCGGGGGAACACTGAAGCTTTCTTT	-	TRBV7-2	TRBJ1-1	-
CASSSASGLAGNEYEQYF	TGTGCCAGCAGCTCAGCCTCGGGACTAGCGGGAAATGAGTACGAGCAGTACTTC	-	TRBV7-9	TRBJ2-7	TRBD2
CASWAGTSYNEQFF	TGCGCCAGCTGGGCCGGAACCTCCTACAATGAGCAGTTCTTC	-	TRBV5-1	TRBJ2-1	-
CASIENRGSYEQYF	TGTGCCAGCATTGAGAACAGGGGCTCCTACGAGCAGTACTTC	few	TRBV28	TRBJ2-7	TRBD1
CASSKWQTANSPLHF	TGTGCCAGCAGCAAATGGCAGACAGCGAATTCACCCCTCCACTTT	-	TRBV6-2/TRBV6-3	TRBJ1-6	-
CASSVADRAAEAFF	TGTGCCAGCAGCGTAGCCGACAGGGCGGCTGAAGCTTTCTTT	few	TRBV9	TRBJ1-1	TRBD1
CASSLTGGDNEKLFF	TGTGCCAGCAGCTTGACAGGGGGTGATAATGAAAAACTGTTTTTT	-	TRBV7-3	TRBJ1-4	TRBD1
CASSQEGTGGTDTQYF	TGTGCCAGCAGCCAAGAGGGGACAGGGGGCACAGATACGCAGTATTTT	-	TRBV14	TRBJ2-3	TRBD1
CASSRSTGRVYYGYTF	TGTGCCAGCAGCCGCTCGACAGGAAGGGTTTATTACGGCTACACCTTC	-	TRBV6-6	TRBJ1-2	-